The clone carrying this T cell receptor (beta chain) has only one observation. Its antigen is undetermined. The sample originates from a study of OX40 agonist ivuxolimab in advanced cancers. Per the germline V gene, CDR1 is SEHNR and CDR2 is FQNEAQ (reference sequence). This CDR3 comprises 15 residues. Trimming cost V 7 bases and J 4 bases, with 17 bases left between them. Whole-study findings and limits: Some of the nonresponding patients also showed low levels of normalized T-cell clonal expansion.

Autoimmune disease history or systemic immunosuppression meant exclusion. Baseline was the first blood sampling point, followed by cycle 4 day 1 and cycle 7 day 1. Clones were read by immunoSEQ multiplex PCR, and TCRdb kept only the in-frame ones, dropping some. The sample yields roughly 110,000 clones, approximately 90% seen once. The rearrangement links TRBV7-9 to TRBJ2-1, with D perhaps TRBD1 (7 bases). This receptor was obtained from an adult with an advanced solid tumor such as melanoma, head and neck, liver or kidney cancer. The source material was CD4+ or CD8+ T cells sorted from blood, sampled in a trial of the OX40 agonist ivuxolimab. DNA for the CDR3: TGTGCCAGCACCTCAGGGGGGCAAATTTACAATGAGCAGTTCTTC. This codes for CASTSGGQIYNEQFF.